The entry below gives a single T cell receptor beta chain sequence along with its context. The antigen remains undetermined. These data belong to a study of shared clonotypes between healthy human individuals. Findings and caveats of the study: Between several donors, naive CD4 clonotypes were shared at a level of about 5%.

The protocol was immunoSEQ multiplex PCR, while the TCRdb copy is restricted to in-frame clones and leaves out a portion. The repertoire has about 2 million clones, over 85% of them found once; the top ten carry 0.13%. Every one of the donors was a Caucasian adult that lived in Nashville, Tennessee. Specimen: naive CD4+ T cells sorted from blood. The subset was: CD45RA+ positively selected. The TCR comes from a young man in good health.

The CDR3 reads CASSLLVGGDQPQHF. In nucleotides, the CDR3 is TGTGCCAGCAGTTTATTAGTCGGGGGCGATCAGCCCCAGCATTTT. V is TRBV28 and J is TRBJ1-5; D might be TRBD1 (6 bases). The V gene lost 1 base and the J gene lost 5 bases, with 12 bases spanning the gap. There are 15 residues in the CDR3. Germline values: CDR1 MDHEN, CDR2 SYDVKM. The whole variable domain, remainder taken from reference TRBV28 and TRBJ1-5, is DVKVTQSSRYLVKRTGEKVFLECVQDMDHENMFWYRQDPGLGLRLIYFSYDVKMKEKGDIPEGYSVSREKKERFSLILESASTNQTSMYLCASSLLVGGDQPQHFGDGTRLSIL.